The 21 T cell receptor beta chains reported below all come from one sample, sequenced in a study of response to subunit inactivated influenza vaccine. From the RT-PCR reads, TCRdb called clonotypes with MiXCR, one entry per CDR3 protein. The data contain around 710,000 distinct CDR3 sequences, over 11% of them seen just once; the ten biggest clones take up 6.5% to 8.5%. Here the sequenced sample was PBMCs from blood, taken roughly 15 days before vaccination. The receptors here all came from a man aged 50-59 years who received an inactivated influenza vaccine.

V gene TRBV20-1 combines with J gene TRBJ2-2; 12 positions match TRBD2. Unmatched junction bases numbered 7, after V lost 2 bases and J lost 0 bases. This CDR3 contains 18 residues. Germline values: CDR1 DFQATT, CDR2 SNEGSKA (reference sequence). The CDR3 is CSARKLAGGSANTGELFF. The CDR3 DNA reads TGCAGTGCTAGAAAACTAGCGGGGGGTTCCGCGAACACCGGGGAGCTGTTTTTT.

This clonotype was seen many times. The chain links TRBV6-1 to TRBJ1-1; D is possibly TRBD1 (5 bases). V was clipped by 4 bases and J by 3 bases, with 15 bases between them. The CDR3 loop spans 15 amino acids. The germline V gene has CDR1 MNHNS and CDR2 SASEGT. The CDR3 DNA sequence: TGTGCCAGCAGTGCCCTCGGGGGTAGGCACACTGAAGCTTTCTTT. It specifies CASSALGGRHTEAFF.

Ten or more counts support this clonotype. The J gene is TRBJ2-7, the V gene TRBV5-1, with 9 bases aligning to TRBD1. In germline, CDR1 is SGHRS, CDR2 YFSETQ. The CDR3 consists of 14 residues. V shed 5 bases and J 3 bases; nucleotides not matched to a gene: 6. CDR3 sequence reads: CASSLDRGFYEQYF. DNA of the CDR3: TGCGCCAGCAGTCTTGACAGGGGGTTCTACGAGCAGTACTTC. The whole variable domain, filled in from reference TRBV5-1 and TRBJ2-7, reads KAGVTQTPRYLIKTRGQQVTLSCSPISGHRSVSWYQQTPGQGLQFLFEYFSETQRNKGNFPGRFSGRQFSNSRSEMNVSTLELGDSALYLCASSLDRGFYEQYFGPGTRLTVT.

This clonotype was seen at least ten times. V usage is TRBV11-1 and J usage is TRBJ2-7, with 10 bases lining up with TRBD2. V gave up 4 bases and J gave up 3 bases; unmatched junction bases: 15. In germline, CDR1 is SGHAT, CDR2 FQDESV (reference sequence). The CDR3 has 18 amino acids. The CDR3 sequence is CASSSVGRGLARIYEQYF. CDR3 nucleotides: TGTGCCAGCAGCTCGGTGGGGAGGGGACTAGCGAGGATCTACGAGCAGTACTTC.

V and J are TRBV20-1 and TRBJ2-7; 13 nucleotides line up with TRBD2. The CDR3 has 14 residues. J lost 12 bases, V lost 4 bases, and 12 bases had no gene match. The V gene's germline CDR1 is DFQATT and CDR2 SNEGSKA (reference sequence). The CDR3 is CSANRPGLAGWSYF. The CDR3 nucleotides read TGCAGTGCTAACCGCCCGGGACTAGCGGGATGGTCGTACTTC.

This clonotype was counted between two and nine times. The genes are TRBV10-2 and TRBJ1-6, with 8 bases matching TRBD1. This CDR3 region has 14 residues. Germline V lookup: CDR1 WSHSY, CDR2 SAAADI. With V trimmed by 7 bases and J by 7 bases, 6 bases remained unmatched. CDR3: CASTVTGVNSPLHF. The CDR3 DNA is TGCGCCAGCACTGTGACAGGGGTCAATTCACCCCTCCACTTT.

The V and J genes are TRBV5-1 and TRBJ2-5, with D tentatively TRBD1 or TRBD2 (5 bases each). The CDR3 extends over 15 amino acids. Germline V CDR1 and CDR2: SGHRS, YFSETQ. V lost 3 bases to trimming and J lost 0 bases, with 12 bases between them. The CDR3 bases are TGCGCCAGCAGCTCTAGAGGGGCGGACCAAGAGACCCAGTACTTC. Protein: CASSSRGADQETQYF.

This sequence joins TRBV7-9 and TRBJ2-5, with TRBD1 identical over 7 bases. Germline CDR1 and CDR2: SEHNR and FQNEAQ (reference sequence). This CDR3 contains 17 residues. J was trimmed by 6 bases and V by 2 bases; bases with no gene match: 15. CDR3 sequence reads: CASSLSERQGDFKTQYF. The CDR3 nucleotides are TGTGCCAGCAGCTTAAGCGAACGGCAGGGGGATTTTAAGACCCAGTACTTC.

This clonotype came up many times. The CDR3 region has the DNA TGTGCCAGCAGCTTAATGTCTTCTTCCTCTGGAAACACCATATATTTT. This codes for CASSLMSSSSGNTIYF. The chain is built from TRBV7-2 and TRBJ1-3; D remains unclear. This CDR3 has 16 amino acids. Per the germline V gene, CDR1 is SGHTA and CDR2 is FQGNSA. The V gene lost 2 bases and the J gene lost 0 bases, with 11 bases spanning the gap.

The gene calls are TRBV29-1 and TRBJ2-7; D is possibly TRBD1 or TRBD2 (5 bases each). Per the germline V gene, CDR1 is SQVTM and CDR2 is ANQGSEA. This CDR3 is 13 amino acids long. Trimming pared 8 bases from V and 7 bases from J, leaving 21 bases between. For the CDR3, the DNA is TGCAGCATTAGACGGGACGGCCTCGGGGAGCAGTACTTC. This encodes CSIRRDGLGEQYF.

This clonotype was seen a handful of times. This sequence joins TRBV12-3 or TRBV12-4 and TRBJ2-1; D may be TRBD1 (6 bases). V lost 5 bases and J lost 6, with 20 bases in between. The CDR3 contains 16 residues. The CDR3 DNA is TGTGCCAGCAGTACACAGGGAACTGGGGTGGGCAATGAGCAGTTCTTC. Its protein product is CASSTQGTGVGNEQFF.

V is TRBV15 and J is TRBJ2-2; 9 nucleotides agree with TRBD1. The V gene's germline CDR1 is LNHNV and CDR2 YYDKDF (reference sequence). The length of the CDR3 is 17 residues. The V gene end was trimmed by 4 bases and the J gene end by 1 base; junction bases not matched to a gene: 7. The CDR3 DNA follows: TGTGCCACCAGCACTAGACAGGGGGTAAAGAACACCGGGGAGCTGTTTTTT. Protein: CATSTRQGVKNTGELFF. The full variable domain, with the rest looked up from reference TRBV15 and TRBJ2-2, is DAMVIQNPRYQVTQFGKPVTLSCSQTLNHNVMYWYQQKSSQAPKLLFHYYDKDFNNEADTPDNFQSRRPNTSFCFLDIRSPGLGDTAMYLCATSTRQGVKNTGELFFGEGSRLTVL.

This clonotype was seen just once. This chain uses TRBV6-1 with TRBJ2-7, with D uncertain. The V end was cut by 2 bases, the J end by 1 base, with 9 bases between. This CDR3 contains 14 residues. Germline CDR1 reads MNHNS; CDR2 reads SASEGT. CDR3 protein: CASSENGISYEQYF. DNA for the CDR3: TGTGCCAGCAGTGAAAACGGCATTTCCTACGAGCAGTACTTC.

The chain carries TRBV5-1 and TRBJ1-1; D call uncertain. Germline lookup yields CDR1 SGHRS and CDR2 YFSETQ. The ends were cut back, 0 bases at V and 1 base at J, with 10 bases in the middle. The CDR3 loop spans 15 amino acids. The CDR3 DNA follows: TGCGCCAGCAGCTTGGAGGCAGCAAGGAACACTGAAGCTTTCTTT. Translated, it gives CASSLEAARNTEAFF. Combining the CDR3 with reference TRBV5-1 and TRBJ1-1 gives the whole variable domain KAGVTQTPRYLIKTRGQQVTLSCSPISGHRSVSWYQQTPGQGLQFLFEYFSETQRNKGNFPGRFSGRQFSNSRSEMNVSTLELGDSALYLCASSLEAARNTEAFFGQGTRLTVV.

V and J are TRBV19 and TRBJ2-1; the match to TRBD1 covers 7 bases. The germline gives CDR1 LNHDA, CDR2 SQIVND (reference sequence). The CDR3 runs 16 residues. The ends lost 5 bases at V and 0 bases at J; junction bases unmatched: 7. CDR3 in DNA: TGTGCCAGTAGTGTGCGACAGGGTCTCTCCTACAATGAGCAGTTCTTC. This codes for CASSVRQGLSYNEQFF.

This clonotype was recorded at least ten times. J is TRBJ2-5 and V is TRBV29-1; possibly TRBD2 for D (5 bases). Germline V CDR1 and CDR2: SQVTM, ANQGSEA. This CDR3 is 11 amino acids long. V was trimmed by 7 bases and J by 5 bases, leaving 11 bases between them. The CDR3 here is CSGGRRETQYF. CDR3 sequence (DNA): TGCAGCGGAGGGCGTAGGGAGACCCAGTACTTC.

This clonotype was detected only a few times. V and J are TRBV28 and TRBJ2-1; TRBD2 matches 11 bases. V was pared by 7 bases and J by 7 bases, with 9 bases of the junction left unmatched. The CDR3 runs 15 residues. Germline V lookup: CDR1 MDHEN, CDR2 SYDVKM. For the CDR3, the DNA is TGTGCCAGCAAAATTAGCGGGAGGGTAAATAATGAGCAGTTCTTC. Translation: CASKISGRVNNEQFF.

There are a few counts of this clonotype. This rearrangement joins TRBV4-2 to TRBJ2-6, with D tentatively TRBD1 or TRBD2 (5 bases each). The V end was cut by 0 bases, the J end by 7 bases, with 10 bases between. The CDR3 runs to 15 residues. Germline CDR1 reads LGHNA; CDR2 reads YNFKEQ. The CDR3 DNA is TGTGCCAGCAGCCAAGATGGGGGACGAGCCAACGTCCTGACTTTC. Its protein product is CASSQDGGRANVLTF.

This clonotype was found a few times. This chain joins TRBV27 and TRBJ1-5; D gene unclear. V was pared by 6 bases and J by 0 bases, with 12 bases between. The CDR3 length is 15 residues. The germline CDR1 and CDR2 sequences are MNHEY and SMNVEV (reference sequence). CDR3 sequence (DNA): TGTGCCAGCAGCCTTTACTCTAGTAGCAATCAGCCCCAGCATTTT. As protein: CASSLYSSSNQPQHF.

The chain links TRBV5-1 to TRBJ1-4; TRBD1 is a possible D gene (5 bases). Germline V gene lookup returns CDR1 SGHRS and CDR2 YFSETQ. Trimming took off 4 bases at V and 3 bases at J, with 10 bases between the two ends. There are 14 residues in the CDR3. CDR3 loop: CASSREGPNEKLFF. For the CDR3, the DNA is TGCGCCAGCAGCCGAGAGGGGCCTAATGAAAAACTGTTTTTT.

The V call is TRBV7-8, the J call TRBJ2-5, with a weak D call TRBD2 (6 bases). V lost 4 bases and J lost 2, with 17 bases in between. Germline CDR1 is SGHVS and CDR2 is FQNEAQ. CDR3 length: 16 amino acids. The chain's CDR3 is CASSSRLVLQQETQYF. The CDR3 DNA reads as TGTGCCAGCAGCTCGAGACTAGTTCTGCAGCAAGAGACCCAGTACTTC.